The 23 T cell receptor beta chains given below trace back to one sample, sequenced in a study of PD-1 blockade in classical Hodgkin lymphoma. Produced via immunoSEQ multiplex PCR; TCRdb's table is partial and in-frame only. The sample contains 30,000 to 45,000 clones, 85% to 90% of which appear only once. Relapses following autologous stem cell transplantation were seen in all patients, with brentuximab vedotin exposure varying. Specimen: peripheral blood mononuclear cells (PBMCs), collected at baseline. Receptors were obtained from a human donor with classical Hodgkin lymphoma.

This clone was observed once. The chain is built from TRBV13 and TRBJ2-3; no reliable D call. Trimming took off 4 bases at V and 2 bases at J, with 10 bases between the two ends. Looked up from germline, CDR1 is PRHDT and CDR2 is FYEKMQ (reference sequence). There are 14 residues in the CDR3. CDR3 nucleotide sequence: TGTGCCAGCAGCTCTACTCACACCACAGATACGCAGTATTTT. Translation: CASSSTHTTDTQYF.

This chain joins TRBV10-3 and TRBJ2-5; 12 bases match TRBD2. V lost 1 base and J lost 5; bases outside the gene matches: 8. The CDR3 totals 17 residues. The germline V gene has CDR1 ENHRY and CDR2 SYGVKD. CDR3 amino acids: CAISEFLAGGPDETQYF. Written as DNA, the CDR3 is TGTGCCATCAGTGAGTTTCTAGCGGGGGGGCCAGACGAGACCCAGTACTTC.

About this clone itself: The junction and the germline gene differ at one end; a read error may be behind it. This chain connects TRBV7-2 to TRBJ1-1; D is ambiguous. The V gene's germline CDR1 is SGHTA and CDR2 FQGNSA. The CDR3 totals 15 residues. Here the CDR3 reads CASSLASGVNTEAFF. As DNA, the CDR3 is TGTGCCAGCAGCCTAGCAAGCGGGGTGAACACTGAAGCTTTCTTT.

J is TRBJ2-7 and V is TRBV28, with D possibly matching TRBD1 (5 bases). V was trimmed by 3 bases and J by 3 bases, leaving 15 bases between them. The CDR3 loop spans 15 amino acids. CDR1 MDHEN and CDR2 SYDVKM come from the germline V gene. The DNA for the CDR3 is TGTGCCAGCAGTTTCAGGGCCCTAAGTATCTACGAGCAGTACTTC. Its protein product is CASSFRALSIYEQYF.

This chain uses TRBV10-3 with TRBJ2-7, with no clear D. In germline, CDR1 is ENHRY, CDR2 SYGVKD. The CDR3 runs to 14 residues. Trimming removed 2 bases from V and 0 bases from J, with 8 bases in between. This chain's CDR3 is CAISEGVPSYEQYF. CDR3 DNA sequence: TGTGCCATCAGTGAGGGGGTGCCCTCCTACGAGCAGTACTTC.

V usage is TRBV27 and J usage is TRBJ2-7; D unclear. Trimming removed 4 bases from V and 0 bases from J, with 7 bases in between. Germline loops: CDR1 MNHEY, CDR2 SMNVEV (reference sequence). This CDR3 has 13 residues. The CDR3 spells CASSYRSSYEQYF. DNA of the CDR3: TGTGCCAGCAGTTACCGGAGCTCCTACGAGCAGTACTTC.

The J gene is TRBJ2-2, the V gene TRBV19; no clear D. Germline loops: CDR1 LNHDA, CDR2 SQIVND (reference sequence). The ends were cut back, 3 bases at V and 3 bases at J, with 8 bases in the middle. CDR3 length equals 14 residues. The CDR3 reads CASSMHSDTGELFF. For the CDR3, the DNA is TGTGCCAGTAGTATGCACAGTGACACCGGGGAGCTGTTTTTT. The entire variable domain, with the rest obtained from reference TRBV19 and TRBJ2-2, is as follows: DGGITQSPKYLFRKEGQNVTLSCEQNLNHDAMYWYRQDPGQGLRLIYYSQIVNDFQKGDIAEGYSVSREKKESFPLTVTSAQKNPTAFYLCASSMHSDTGELFFGEGSRLTVL.

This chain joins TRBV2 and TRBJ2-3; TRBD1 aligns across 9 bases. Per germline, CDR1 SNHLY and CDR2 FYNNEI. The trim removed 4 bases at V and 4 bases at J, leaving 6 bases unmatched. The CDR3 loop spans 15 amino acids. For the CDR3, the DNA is TGTGCCAGCAGTGTCGGAGGACAGGGGTCAGATACGCAGTATTTT. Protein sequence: CASSVGGQGSDTQYF.

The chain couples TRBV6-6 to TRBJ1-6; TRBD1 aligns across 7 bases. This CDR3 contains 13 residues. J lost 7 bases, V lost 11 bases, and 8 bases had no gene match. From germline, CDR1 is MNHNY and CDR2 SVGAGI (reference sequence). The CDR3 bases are TGTGCCGCAAGGGGGCGGTGGAATTCACCCCTCCACTTT. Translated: CAARGRWNSPLHF.

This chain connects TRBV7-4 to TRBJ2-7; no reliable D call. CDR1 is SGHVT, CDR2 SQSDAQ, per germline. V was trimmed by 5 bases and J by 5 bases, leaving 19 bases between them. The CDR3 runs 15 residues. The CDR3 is CASSQMGIAPHEQYF. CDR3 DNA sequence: TGTGCCAGCAGCCAGATGGGCATTGCCCCTCACGAGCAGTACTTC.

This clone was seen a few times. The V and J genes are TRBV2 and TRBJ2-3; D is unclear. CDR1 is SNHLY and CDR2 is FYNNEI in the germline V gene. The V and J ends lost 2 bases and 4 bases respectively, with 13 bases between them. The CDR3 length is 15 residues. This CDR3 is CASSEWVAEPDTQYF. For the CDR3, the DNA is TGTGCCAGCAGTGAATGGGTGGCAGAGCCAGATACGCAGTATTTT. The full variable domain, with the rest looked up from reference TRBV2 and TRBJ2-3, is EPEVTQTPSHQVTQMGQEVILRCVPISNHLYFYWYRQILGQKVEFLVSFYNNEISEKSEIFDDQFSVERPDGSNFTLKIRSTKLEDSAMYFCASSEWVAEPDTQYFGPGTRLTVL.

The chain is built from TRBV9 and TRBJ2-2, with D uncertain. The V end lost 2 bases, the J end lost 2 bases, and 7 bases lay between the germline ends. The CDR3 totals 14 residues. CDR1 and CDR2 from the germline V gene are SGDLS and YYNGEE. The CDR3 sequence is CASSVGRNTGELFF. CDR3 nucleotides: TGTGCCAGCAGCGTTGGCAGAAACACCGGGGAGCTGTTTTTT.

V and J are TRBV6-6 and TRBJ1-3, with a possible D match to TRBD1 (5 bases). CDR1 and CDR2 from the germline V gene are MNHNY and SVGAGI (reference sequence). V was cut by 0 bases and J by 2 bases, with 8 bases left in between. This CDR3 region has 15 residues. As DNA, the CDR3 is TGTGCCAGCAGTTACTCGACCAGGGCTGGAAACACCATATATTTT. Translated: CASSYSTRAGNTIYF.

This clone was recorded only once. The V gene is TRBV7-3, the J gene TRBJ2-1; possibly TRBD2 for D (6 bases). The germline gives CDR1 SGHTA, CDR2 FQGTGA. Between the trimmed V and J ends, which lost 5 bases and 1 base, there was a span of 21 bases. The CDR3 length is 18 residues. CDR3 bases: TGTGCCAGCAGCCCAAGGGGAATTCCGACTAGTTCCTACAATGAGCAGTTCTTC. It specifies CASSPRGIPTSSYNEQFF.

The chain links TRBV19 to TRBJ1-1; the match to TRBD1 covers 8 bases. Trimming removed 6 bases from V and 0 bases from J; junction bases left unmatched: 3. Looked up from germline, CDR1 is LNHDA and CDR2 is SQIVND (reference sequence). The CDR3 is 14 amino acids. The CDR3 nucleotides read TGTGCCAGTAGAAGGACAGGGATGAACACTGAAGCTTTCTTT. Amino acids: CASRRTGMNTEAFF.

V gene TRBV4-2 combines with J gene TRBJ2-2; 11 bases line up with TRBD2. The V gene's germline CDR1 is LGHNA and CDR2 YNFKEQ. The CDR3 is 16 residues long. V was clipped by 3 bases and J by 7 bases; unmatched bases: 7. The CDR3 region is CASSHPSGGRFGELFF. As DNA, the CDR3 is TGTGCCAGCAGCCACCCTAGCGGGGGGAGGTTCGGGGAGCTGTTTTTT.

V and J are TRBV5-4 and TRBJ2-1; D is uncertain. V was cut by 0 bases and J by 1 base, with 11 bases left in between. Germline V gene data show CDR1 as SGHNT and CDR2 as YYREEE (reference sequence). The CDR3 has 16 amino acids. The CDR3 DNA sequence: TGTGCCAGCAGCTTGGGGTGGGAAAGGTCCTACAATGAGCAGTTCTTC. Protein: CASSLGWERSYNEQFF. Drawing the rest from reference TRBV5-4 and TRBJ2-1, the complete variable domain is ETGVTQSPTHLIKTRGQQVTLRCSSQSGHNTVSWYQQALGQGPQFIFQYYREEENGRGNFPPRFSGLQFPNYSSELNVNALELDDSALYLCASSLGWERSYNEQFFGPGTRLTVL.

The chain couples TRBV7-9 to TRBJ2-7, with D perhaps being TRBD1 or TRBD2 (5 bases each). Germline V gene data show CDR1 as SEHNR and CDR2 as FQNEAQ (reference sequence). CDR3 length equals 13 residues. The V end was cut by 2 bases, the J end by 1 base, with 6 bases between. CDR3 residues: CASSLWGSYEQYF. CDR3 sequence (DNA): TGTGCCAGCAGCTTATGGGGGTCCTACGAGCAGTACTTC.

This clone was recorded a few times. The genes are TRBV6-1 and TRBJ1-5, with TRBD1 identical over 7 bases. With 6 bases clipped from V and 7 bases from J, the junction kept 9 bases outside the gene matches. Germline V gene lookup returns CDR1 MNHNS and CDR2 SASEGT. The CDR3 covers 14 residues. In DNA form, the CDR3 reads TGTGCCAGCAGCCCGGCCATAGGGGGCCAGCCCCAGCATTTT. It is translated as CASSPAIGGQPQHF.

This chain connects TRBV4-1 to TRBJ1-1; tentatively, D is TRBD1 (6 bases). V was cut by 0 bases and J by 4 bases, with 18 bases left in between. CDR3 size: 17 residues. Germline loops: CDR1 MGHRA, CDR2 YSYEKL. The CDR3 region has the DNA TGCGCCAGCAGCCAAGATCTGACAGGACCGAGAGTCACTGAAGCTTTCTTT. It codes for CASSQDLTGPRVTEAFF.

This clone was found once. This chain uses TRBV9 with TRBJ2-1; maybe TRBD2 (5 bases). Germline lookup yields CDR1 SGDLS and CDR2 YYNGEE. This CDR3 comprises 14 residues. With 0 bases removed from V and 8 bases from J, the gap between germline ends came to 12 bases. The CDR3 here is CASSVEEVHDEQFF. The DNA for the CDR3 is TGTGCCAGCAGCGTAGAGGAGGTGCACGATGAGCAGTTCTTC.

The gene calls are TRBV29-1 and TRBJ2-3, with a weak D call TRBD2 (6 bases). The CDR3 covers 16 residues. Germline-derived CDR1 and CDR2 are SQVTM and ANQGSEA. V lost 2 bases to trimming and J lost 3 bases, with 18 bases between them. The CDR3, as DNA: TGCAGCGTTGAAAATGCTGGGCCAGGAGGGACAGATACGCAGTATTTT. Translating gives CSVENAGPGGTDTQYF.

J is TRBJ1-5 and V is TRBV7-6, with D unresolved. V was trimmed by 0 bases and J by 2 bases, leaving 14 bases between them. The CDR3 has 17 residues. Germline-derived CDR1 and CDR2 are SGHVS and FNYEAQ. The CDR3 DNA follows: TGTGCCAGCAGCTTAGCGCCCGGCCATTACGGCAATCAGCCCCAGCATTTT. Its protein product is CASSLAPGHYGNQPQHF.